This TCR beta chain is drawn from a study of blood T cell repertoires in COVID-19. In the original processing: By means of reference gene primer amplification, nucleated cell counts were estimated. The data were produced by immunoSEQ multiplex PCR, yet TCRdb's version contains in-frame clones alone and is incomplete. The V and J calls and clone size come from that table; D and trimming were worked out from the DNA. The sample lists some 75,000 clones, around 80% occurring once. Enrollment of patients from Seattle took place during active infection, with longitudinal follow-up. This CDR3 contains 14 residues. V shed 7 bases, J shed 4 bases, and the junction held 6 bases outside the gene matches. The germline V gene encodes CDR1 MNHEY and CDR2 SVGAGI.

The chain links TRBV6-5 to TRBJ2-1; TRBD2 aligns across 8 bases. The clonotype comes from a man aged 50-59 years with COVID-19, enrolled during active disease. Material: peripheral blood. The CDR3 sequence: CASISTSGYNEQFF. The CDR3 nucleotides are TGTGCCAGCATTTCAACTAGCGGATACAATGAGCAGTTCTTC.